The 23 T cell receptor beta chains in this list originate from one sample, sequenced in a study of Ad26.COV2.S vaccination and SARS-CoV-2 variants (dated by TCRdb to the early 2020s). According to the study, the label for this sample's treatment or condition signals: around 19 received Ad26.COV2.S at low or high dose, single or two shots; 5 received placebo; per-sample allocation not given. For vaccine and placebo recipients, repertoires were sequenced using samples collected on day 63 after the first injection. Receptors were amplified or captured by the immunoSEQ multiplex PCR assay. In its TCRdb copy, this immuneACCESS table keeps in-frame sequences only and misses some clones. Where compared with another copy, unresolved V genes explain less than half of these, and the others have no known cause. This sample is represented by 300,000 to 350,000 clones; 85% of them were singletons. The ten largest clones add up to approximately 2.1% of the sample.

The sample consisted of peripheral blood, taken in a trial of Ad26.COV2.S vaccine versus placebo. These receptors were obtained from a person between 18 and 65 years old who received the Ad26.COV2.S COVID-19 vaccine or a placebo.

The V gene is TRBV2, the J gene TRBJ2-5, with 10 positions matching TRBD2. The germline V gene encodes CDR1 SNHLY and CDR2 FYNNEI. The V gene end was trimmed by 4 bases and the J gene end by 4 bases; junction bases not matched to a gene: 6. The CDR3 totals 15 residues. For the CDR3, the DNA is TGTGCCAGCAGTGGAGCGGGGGGGCCAGCAGAGACCCAGTACTTC. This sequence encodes CASSGAGGPAETQYF. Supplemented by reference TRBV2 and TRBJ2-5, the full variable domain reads EPEVTQTPSHQVTQMGQEVILRCVPISNHLYFYWYRQILGQKVEFLVSFYNNEISEKSEIFDDQFSVERPDGSNFTLKIRSTKLEDSAMYFCASSGAGGPAETQYFGPGTRLLVL.

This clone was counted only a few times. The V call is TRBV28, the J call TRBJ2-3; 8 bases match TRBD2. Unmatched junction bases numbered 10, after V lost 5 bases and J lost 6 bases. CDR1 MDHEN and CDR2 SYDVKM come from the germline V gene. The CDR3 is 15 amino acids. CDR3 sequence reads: CASSITGGASDTQYF. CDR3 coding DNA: TGTGCCAGCAGTATCACCGGGGGGGCGTCTGATACGCAGTATTTT.

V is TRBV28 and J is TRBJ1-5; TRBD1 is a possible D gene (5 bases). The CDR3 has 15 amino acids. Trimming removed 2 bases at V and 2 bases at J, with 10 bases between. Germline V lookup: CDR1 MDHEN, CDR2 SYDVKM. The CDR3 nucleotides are TGTGCCAGCAGTTTAATCGGGGCGGGCAATCAGCCCCAGCATTTT. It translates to CASSLIGAGNQPQHF.

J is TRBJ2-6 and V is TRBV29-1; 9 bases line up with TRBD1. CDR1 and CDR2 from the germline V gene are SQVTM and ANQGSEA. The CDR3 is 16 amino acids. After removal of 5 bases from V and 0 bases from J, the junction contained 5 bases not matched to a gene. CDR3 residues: CSVTGTGFSGANVLTF. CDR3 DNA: TGCAGCGTTACCGGGACAGGGTTCTCTGGGGCCAACGTCCTGACTTTC.

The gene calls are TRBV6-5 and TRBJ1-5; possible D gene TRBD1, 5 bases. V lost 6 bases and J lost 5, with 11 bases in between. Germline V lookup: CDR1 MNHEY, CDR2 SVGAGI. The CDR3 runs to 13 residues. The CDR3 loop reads CASSRDSYQPQHF. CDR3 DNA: TGTGCCAGCAGCCGGGACTCCTATCAGCCCCAGCATTTT.

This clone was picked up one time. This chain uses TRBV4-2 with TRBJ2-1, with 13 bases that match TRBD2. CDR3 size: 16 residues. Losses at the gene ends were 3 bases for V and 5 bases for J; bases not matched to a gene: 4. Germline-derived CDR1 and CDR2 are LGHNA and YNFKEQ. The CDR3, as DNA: TGTGCCAGCAGCCAGAGACTAGCGGGGGGAAACAATGAGCAGTTCTTC. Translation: CASSQRLAGGNNEQFF.

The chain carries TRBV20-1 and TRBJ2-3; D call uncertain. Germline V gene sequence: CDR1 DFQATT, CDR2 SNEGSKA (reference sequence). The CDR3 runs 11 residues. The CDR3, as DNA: TGCAGCGCGGACCGCACAGATACGCAGTATTTT. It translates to CSADRTDTQYF.

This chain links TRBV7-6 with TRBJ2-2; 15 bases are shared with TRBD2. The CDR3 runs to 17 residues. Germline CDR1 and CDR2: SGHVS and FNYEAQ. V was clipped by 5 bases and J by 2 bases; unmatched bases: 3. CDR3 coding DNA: TGTGCCAGCAGCGTGGGACTAGCGGGGGGTAACACCGGGGAGCTGTTTTTT. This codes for CASSVGLAGGNTGELFF. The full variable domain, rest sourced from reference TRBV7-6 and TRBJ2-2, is GAGVSQSPRYKVTKRGQDVALRCDPISGHVSLYWYRQALGQGPEFLTYFNYEAQQDKSGLPNDRFSAERPEGSISTLTIQRTEQRDSAMYRCASSVGLAGGNTGELFFGEGSRLTVL.

As DNA, the CDR3 is TGTGCCAGCAGTTACTCCGGGGGCTTGGGCTCCTACGAGCAGTACTTC. The encoded protein is CASSYSGGLGSYEQYF. The chain has TRBV6-5 and TRBJ2-7; perhaps D is TRBD1 or TRBD2 (6 bases each). Germline values: CDR1 MNHEY, CDR2 SVGAGI. Trimming pared 0 bases from V and 0 bases from J, leaving 12 bases between. The CDR3 length is 16 residues.

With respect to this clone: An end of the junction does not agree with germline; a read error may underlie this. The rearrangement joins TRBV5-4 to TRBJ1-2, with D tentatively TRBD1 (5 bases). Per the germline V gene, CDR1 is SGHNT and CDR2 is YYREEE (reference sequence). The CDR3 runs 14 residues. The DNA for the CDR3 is TGTGCCAGCAGCCCTGGGACTGTTCCCACCCTCCCCAACTTC. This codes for CASSPGTVPTLPNF.

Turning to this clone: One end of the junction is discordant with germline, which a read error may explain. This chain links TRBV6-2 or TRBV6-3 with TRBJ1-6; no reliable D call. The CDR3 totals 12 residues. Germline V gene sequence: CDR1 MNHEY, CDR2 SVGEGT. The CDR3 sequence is CASSPGTPYIFF. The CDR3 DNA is TGTGCCAGCAGTCCGGGTACCCCTTATATCTTCTTT.

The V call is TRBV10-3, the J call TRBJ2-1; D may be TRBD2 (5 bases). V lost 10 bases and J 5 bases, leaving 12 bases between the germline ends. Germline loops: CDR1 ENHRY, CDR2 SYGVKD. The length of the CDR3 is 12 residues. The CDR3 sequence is CATEERDNEQFF. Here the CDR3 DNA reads TGTGCCACGGAGGAACGGGACAATGAGCAGTTCTTC.

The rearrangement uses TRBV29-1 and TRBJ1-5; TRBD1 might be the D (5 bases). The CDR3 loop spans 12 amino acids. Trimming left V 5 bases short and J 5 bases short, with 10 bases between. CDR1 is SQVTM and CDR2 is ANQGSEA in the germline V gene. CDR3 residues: CSVWTGDQPQHF. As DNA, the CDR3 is TGCAGCGTTTGGACGGGGGATCAGCCCCAGCATTTT.

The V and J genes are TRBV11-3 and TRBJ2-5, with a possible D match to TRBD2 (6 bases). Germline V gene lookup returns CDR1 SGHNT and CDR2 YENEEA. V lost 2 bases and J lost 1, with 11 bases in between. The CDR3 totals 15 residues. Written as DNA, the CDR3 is TGTGCCAGCAGCTTATCGGGGGAGATCCAAGAGACCCAGTACTTC. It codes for CASSLSGEIQETQYF.

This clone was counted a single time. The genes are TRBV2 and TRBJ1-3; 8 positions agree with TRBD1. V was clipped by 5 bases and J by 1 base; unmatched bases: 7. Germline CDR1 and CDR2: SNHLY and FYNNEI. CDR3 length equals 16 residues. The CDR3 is CASSLGQGASGNTIYF. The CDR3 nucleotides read TGTGCCAGCAGTCTCGGACAGGGAGCATCTGGAAACACCATATATTTT. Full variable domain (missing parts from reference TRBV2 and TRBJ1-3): EPEVTQTPSHQVTQMGQEVILRCVPISNHLYFYWYRQILGQKVEFLVSFYNNEISEKSEIFDDQFSVERPDGSNFTLKIRSTKLEDSAMYFCASSLGQGASGNTIYFGEGSWLTVV.

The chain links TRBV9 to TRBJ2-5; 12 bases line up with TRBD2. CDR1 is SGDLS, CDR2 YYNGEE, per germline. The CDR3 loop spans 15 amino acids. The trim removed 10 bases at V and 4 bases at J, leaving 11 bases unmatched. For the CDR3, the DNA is TGTGCCTCCACTAGCGGGGGGCGGGTTCCAGAGACCCAGTACTTC. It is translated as CASTSGGRVPETQYF.

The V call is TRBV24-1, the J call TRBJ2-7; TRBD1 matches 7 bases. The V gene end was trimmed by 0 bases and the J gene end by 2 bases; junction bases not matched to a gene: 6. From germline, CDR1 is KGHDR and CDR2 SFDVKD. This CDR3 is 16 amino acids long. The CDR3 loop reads CATSDLSRTGTYEQYF. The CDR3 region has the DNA TGTGCCACCAGTGATTTGAGCCGGACAGGAACCTACGAGCAGTACTTC.

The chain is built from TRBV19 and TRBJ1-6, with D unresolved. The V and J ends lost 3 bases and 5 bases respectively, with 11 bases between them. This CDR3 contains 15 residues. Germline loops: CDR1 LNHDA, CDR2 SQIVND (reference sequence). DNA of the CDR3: TGTGCCAGTAGTATCCGTGGCGCCAATAATTCACCCCTCCACTTT. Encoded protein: CASSIRGANNSPLHF.

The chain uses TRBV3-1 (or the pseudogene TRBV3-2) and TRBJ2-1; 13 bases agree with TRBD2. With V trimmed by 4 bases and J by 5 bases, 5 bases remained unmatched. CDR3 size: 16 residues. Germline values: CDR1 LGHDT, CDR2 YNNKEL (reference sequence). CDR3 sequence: CASSLLAGGPHNEQFF. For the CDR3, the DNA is TGTGCCAGCAGCCTACTAGCGGGGGGGCCTCACAATGAGCAGTTCTTC.

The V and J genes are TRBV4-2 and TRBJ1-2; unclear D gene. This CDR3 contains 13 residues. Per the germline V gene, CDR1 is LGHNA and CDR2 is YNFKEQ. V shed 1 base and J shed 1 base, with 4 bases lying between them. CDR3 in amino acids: CASSQVDNYGYTF. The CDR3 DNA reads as TGTGCCAGCAGCCAAGTGGATAACTATGGCTACACCTTC.

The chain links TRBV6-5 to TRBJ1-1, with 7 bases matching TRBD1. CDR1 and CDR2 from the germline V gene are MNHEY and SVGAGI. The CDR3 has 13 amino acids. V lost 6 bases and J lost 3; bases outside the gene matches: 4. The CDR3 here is CASSSDRDTEAFF. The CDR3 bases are TGTGCCAGCAGCTCCGACAGGGACACTGAAGCTTTCTTT.

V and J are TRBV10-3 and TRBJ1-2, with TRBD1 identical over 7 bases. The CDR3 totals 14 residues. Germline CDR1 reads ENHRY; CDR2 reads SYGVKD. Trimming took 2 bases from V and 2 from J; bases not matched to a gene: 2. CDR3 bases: TGTGCCATCAGTGAGCTGACAGGGAACTATGGCTACACCTTC. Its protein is CAISELTGNYGYTF.

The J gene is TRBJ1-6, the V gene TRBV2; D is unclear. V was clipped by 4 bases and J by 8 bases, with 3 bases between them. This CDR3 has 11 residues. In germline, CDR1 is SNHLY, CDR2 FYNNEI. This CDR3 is CASSGDSPLHF. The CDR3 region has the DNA TGTGCCAGCAGTGGGGATTCACCCCTCCACTTT.